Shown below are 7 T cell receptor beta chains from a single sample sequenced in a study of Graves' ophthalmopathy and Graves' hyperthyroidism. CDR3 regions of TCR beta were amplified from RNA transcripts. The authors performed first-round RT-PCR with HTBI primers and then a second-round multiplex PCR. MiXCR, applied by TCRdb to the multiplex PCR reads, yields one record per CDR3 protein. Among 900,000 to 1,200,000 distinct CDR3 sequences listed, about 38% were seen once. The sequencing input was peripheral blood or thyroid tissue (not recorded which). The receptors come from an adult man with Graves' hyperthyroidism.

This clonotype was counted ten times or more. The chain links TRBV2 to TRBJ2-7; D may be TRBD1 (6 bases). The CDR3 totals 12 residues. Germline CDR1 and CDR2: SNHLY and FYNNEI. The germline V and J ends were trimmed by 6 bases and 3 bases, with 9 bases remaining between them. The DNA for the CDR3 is TGTGCCAGCAGAATACAGGGCTACGAGCAGTACTTC. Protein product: CASRIQGYEQYF.

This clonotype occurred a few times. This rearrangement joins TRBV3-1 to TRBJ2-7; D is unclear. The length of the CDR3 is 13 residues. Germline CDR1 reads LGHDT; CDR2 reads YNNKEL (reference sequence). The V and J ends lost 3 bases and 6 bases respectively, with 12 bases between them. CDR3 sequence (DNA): TGTGCCAGCAGCCATACTTCGCGATTCGAGCAGTACTTC. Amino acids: CASSHTSRFEQYF.

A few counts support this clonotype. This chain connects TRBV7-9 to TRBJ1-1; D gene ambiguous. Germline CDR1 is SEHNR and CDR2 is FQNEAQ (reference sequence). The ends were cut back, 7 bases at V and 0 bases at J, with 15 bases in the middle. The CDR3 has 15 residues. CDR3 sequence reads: CASNRGPGLNTEAFF. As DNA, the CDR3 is TGTGCCAGCAACCGAGGACCCGGGCTGAACACTGAAGCTTTCTTT. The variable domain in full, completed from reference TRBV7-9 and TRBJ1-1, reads DTGVSQNPRHKITKRGQNVTFRCDPISEHNRLYWYRQTLGQGPEFLTYFQNEAQLEKSRLLSDRFSAERPKGSFSTLEIQRTEQGDSAMYLCASNRGPGLNTEAFFGQGTRLTVV.

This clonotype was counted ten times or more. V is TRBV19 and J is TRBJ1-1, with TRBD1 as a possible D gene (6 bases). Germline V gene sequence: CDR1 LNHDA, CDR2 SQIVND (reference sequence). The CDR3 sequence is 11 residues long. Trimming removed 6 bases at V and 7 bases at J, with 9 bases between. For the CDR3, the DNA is TGTGCCAGTAGCGGACAGATTGAAGCTTTCTTT. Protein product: CASSGQIEAFF.

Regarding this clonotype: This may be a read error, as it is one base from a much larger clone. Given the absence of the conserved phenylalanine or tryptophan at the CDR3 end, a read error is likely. The CDR3 region is CASNAPGDSYGYTL. As DNA, the CDR3 is TGTGCCAGCAATGCGCCCGGGGATTCCTATGGCTACACCCTC. The V and J genes are TRBV2 and TRBJ1-2; no firm D call. Germline values: CDR1 SNHLY, CDR2 FYNNEI. The V end lost 7 bases, the J end lost 4 bases, and 16 bases lay between the germline ends. CDR3 length equals 14 residues.

The CDR3 DNA reads as TGTGCCAGCAGCTTGCAAGGGCCCCCCCAAGAGACCCAGTACTTC. Translated: CASSLQGPPQETQYF. The V call is TRBV5-8, the J call TRBJ2-5; D is uncertain. V was cut by 1 base and J by 1 base, with 11 bases left in between. The CDR3 is 15 amino acids. CDR1 is SGHTS, CDR2 YDEGEE, per germline. The full variable domain, in which reference TRBV5-8 and TRBJ2-5 provide the parts outside the CDR3, is EAGVTQSPTHLIKTRGQQATLRCSPISGHTSVYWYQQALGLGLQFLLWYDEGEERNRGNFPPRFSGRQFPNYSSELNVNALELEDSALYLCASSLQGPPQETQYFGPGTRLLVL.

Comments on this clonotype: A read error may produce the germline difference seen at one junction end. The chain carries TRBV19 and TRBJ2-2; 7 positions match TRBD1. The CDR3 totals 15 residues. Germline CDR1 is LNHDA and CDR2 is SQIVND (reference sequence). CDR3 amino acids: CASSDADRDTEELFF. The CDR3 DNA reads TGTGCCAGCAGTGACGCTGACAGGGACACCGAGGAGCTGTTTTTT.